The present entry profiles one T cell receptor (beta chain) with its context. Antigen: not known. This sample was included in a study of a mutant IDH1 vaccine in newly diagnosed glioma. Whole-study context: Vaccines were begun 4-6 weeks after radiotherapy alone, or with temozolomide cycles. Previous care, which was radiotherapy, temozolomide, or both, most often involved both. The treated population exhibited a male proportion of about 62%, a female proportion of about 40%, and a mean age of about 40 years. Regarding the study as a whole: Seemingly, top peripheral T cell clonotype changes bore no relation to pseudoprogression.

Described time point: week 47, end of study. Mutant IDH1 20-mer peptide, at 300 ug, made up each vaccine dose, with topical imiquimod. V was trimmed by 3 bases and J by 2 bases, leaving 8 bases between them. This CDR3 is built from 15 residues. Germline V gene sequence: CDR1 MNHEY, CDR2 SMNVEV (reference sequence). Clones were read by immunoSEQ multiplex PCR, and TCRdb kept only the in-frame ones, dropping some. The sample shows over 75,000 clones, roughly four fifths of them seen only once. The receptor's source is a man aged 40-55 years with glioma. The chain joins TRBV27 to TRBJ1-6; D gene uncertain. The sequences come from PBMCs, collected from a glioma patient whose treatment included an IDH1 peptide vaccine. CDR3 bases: TGTGCCAGCAGTTTCGAGGATCCCTATAATTCACCCCTCCACTTT. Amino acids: CASSFEDPYNSPLHF.